The next 27 T cell receptor beta chains were all read from a single sample in a study of T cells in tuberculosis. Assay: immunoSEQ multiplex PCR; the TCRdb copy retains only in-frame clones and omits some. This sample yields fewer than 55,000 clones, of which nearly 95% are seen a single time; 1.4% belongs to the top ten. The time point is: new active TB diagnosis, blood taken before or within 7 days of starting treatment. The specimen was PBMCs, collected at tuberculosis diagnosis. These receptors were collected from an adult with tuberculosis.

The chain uses TRBV11-2 and TRBJ2-1, with D possibly being TRBD1 (6 bases). The CDR3 has 19 amino acids. Germline lookup yields CDR1 SGHAT and CDR2 FQNNGV. V lost 4 bases and J lost 0, with 22 bases in between. The CDR3 nucleotides are TGTGCCAGCAGCTCTTCACGTCAGGGGTGGGAATCCTCCTACAATGAGCAGTTCTTC. Protein sequence: CASSSSRQGWESSYNEQFF.

V gene TRBV5-4 combines with J gene TRBJ2-7; D gene unclear. This CDR3 region has 14 residues. V was trimmed by 0 bases and J by 3 bases, leaving 10 bases between them. Germline V CDR1 and CDR2: SGHNT, YYREEE (reference sequence). The CDR3 loop is CASSLVSASYEQYF. The CDR3 DNA reads as TGTGCCAGCAGCTTGGTCTCGGCTAGCTACGAGCAGTACTTC.

The gene calls are TRBV2 and TRBJ1-5, with 8 bases lining up with TRBD1. This CDR3 is built from 15 residues. Germline lookup yields CDR1 SNHLY and CDR2 FYNNEI. Losses at the gene ends were 6 bases for V and 6 bases for J; bases not matched to a gene: 10. The CDR3 DNA reads TGTGCCAGCAGGGTCGGACAGGGTATTGGTCAGCCCCAGCATTTT. It translates to CASRVGQGIGQPQHF.

The chain uses TRBV7-9 and TRBJ1-2, with 9 bases aligning to TRBD1. The V gene's germline CDR1 is SEHNR and CDR2 FQNEAQ (reference sequence). V shed 2 bases and J 2 bases; nucleotides not matched to a gene: 12. This CDR3 has 18 residues. CDR3 bases: TGTGCCAGCAGCTTATCGGGACAGGGCCTCACGGGCAACTATGGCTACACCTTC. Protein: CASSLSGQGLTGNYGYTF. Variable domain in full (rest from reference TRBV7-9 and TRBJ1-2): DTGVSQNPRHKITKRGQNVTFRCDPISEHNRLYWYRQTLGQGPEFLTYFQNEAQLEKSRLLSDRFSAERPKGSFSTLEIQRTEQGDSAMYLCASSLSGQGLTGNYGYTFGSGTRLTVV.

The J gene is TRBJ2-3, the V gene TRBV19; 8 bases are shared with TRBD2. V shed 9 bases and J 0 bases; nucleotides not matched to a gene: 8. CDR1 and CDR2 (germline): LNHDA, SQIVND (reference sequence). This CDR3 is built from 15 residues. For the CDR3, the DNA is TGTGCCAGCAGGGCGACTAGCGCGAGCACAGATACGCAGTATTTT. It specifies CASRATSASTDTQYF.

V gene TRBV7-9 combines with J gene TRBJ1-4; 10 bases map to TRBD1. This CDR3 spans 15 amino acids. Per the germline V gene, CDR1 is SEHNR and CDR2 is FQNEAQ (reference sequence). V shed 4 bases, J shed 6 bases, and the junction held 5 bases outside the gene matches. The CDR3 reads CASSWDRGRDEKLFF. The CDR3 DNA sequence: TGTGCCAGCAGCTGGGACAGGGGCAGAGATGAAAAACTGTTTTTT.

J is TRBJ2-2 and V is TRBV9; tentatively, D is TRBD1 (5 bases). CDR1 is SGDLS, CDR2 YYNGEE, per germline. The V and J ends lost 5 bases and 4 bases respectively, with 9 bases between them. The CDR3 has 13 residues. CDR3 DNA: TGTGCCAGCAGGAGGACAAGCACCGGGGAGCTGTTTTTT. Protein product: CASRRTSTGELFF.

The chain is built from TRBV4-3 and TRBJ1-4, with 7 bases identical to TRBD1. Germline loops: CDR1 LGHNA, CDR2 YSLEER. This CDR3 region has 14 residues. V lost 3 bases, J lost 7 bases, and 5 bases stayed unmatched. CDR3 nucleotide sequence: TGCGCCAGCAGCCATCGACAGGGTACTGAAAAACTGTTTTTT. It yields the protein CASSHRQGTEKLFF.

This sequence joins TRBV5-4 and TRBJ1-2; D gene uncertain. This CDR3 region has 13 residues. Germline assignment: CDR1 SGHNT and CDR2 YYREEE (reference sequence). Deletions cut 5 bases from V and 4 bases from J, with 12 bases between. The CDR3 coding sequence is TGTGCCAGCAGTTTCCCGGCAGGCTATGGCTACACCTTC. It is translated as CASSFPAGYGYTF.

This rearrangement joins TRBV7-6 to TRBJ2-3, with a weak D call TRBD2 (5 bases). CDR1 SGHVS and CDR2 FNYEAQ come from the germline V gene. CDR3 size: 12 residues. V was clipped by 4 bases and J by 9 bases, with 11 bases between them. In DNA, the CDR3 is TGTGCCAGCAGCTCCAGAGGGTTGACGCAGTATTTT. Residues: CASSSRGLTQYF.

The chain links TRBV11-2 to TRBJ2-5, with 15 bases lining up with TRBD2. The V and J ends lost 5 bases and 3 bases, in that order; junction bases with no gene match: 7. From germline, CDR1 is SGHAT and CDR2 FQNNGV. CDR3 length: 17 amino acids. CDR3 sequence: CASSEGLAGGMKETQYF. CDR3 DNA: TGTGCCAGCAGCGAGGGACTAGCGGGAGGTATGAAAGAGACCCAGTACTTC.

This CDR3 reads CASSRTGMNYGYTF. The CDR3 DNA sequence: TGTGCCAGTAGTAGGACAGGGATGAACTATGGCTACACCTTC. V gene TRBV19 combines with J gene TRBJ1-2; 8 bases line up with TRBD1. The length of the CDR3 is 14 residues. CDR1 LNHDA and CDR2 SQIVND come from the germline V gene (reference sequence). After removal of 4 bases from V and 2 bases from J, the junction contained 3 bases not matched to a gene.

In DNA form, the CDR3 reads TGTGCCAGCGGCAATATGGGAGTAAACACAGATACGCAGTATTTT. Translation gives CASGNMGVNTDTQYF. The chain uses TRBV28 and TRBJ2-3; a possible D gene is TRBD2 (5 bases). V was pared by 8 bases and J by 2 bases, with 17 bases between. Germline V gene sequence: CDR1 MDHEN, CDR2 SYDVKM. The CDR3 has 15 residues.

The chain couples TRBV15 to TRBJ2-7; D gene unclear. This CDR3 has 15 residues. Trimming took off 2 bases at V and 3 bases at J, with 14 bases between the two ends. Germline V CDR1 and CDR2: LNHNV, YYDKDF (reference sequence). The CDR3 here is CATSRNLEGGYEQYF. Written as DNA, the CDR3 is TGTGCCACCAGCAGAAACCTCGAAGGCGGCTACGAGCAGTACTTC.

The chain couples TRBV5-1 to TRBJ1-1; D uncertain. There are 14 residues in the CDR3. The germline V gene encodes CDR1 SGHRS and CDR2 YFSETQ. Trimming removed 3 bases from V and 1 base from J, with 10 bases in between. DNA for the CDR3: TGCGCCAGCAGCTCAGAGGGAGGGAACACTGAAGCTTTCTTT. Translating it yields CASSSEGGNTEAFF.

The V gene is TRBV7-9, the J gene TRBJ2-1; D possibly corresponds to TRBD2 (5 bases). The V and J ends lost 2 bases and 4 bases respectively, with 15 bases between them. Germline assignment: CDR1 SEHNR and CDR2 FQNEAQ (reference sequence). This CDR3 has 16 residues. The CDR3 bases are TGTGCCAGCAGCTTAATAGCTAGCACCGCTTACAATGAGCAGTTCTTC. Amino acids: CASSLIASTAYNEQFF.

The V gene is TRBV12-5, the J gene TRBJ2-7; D perhaps matches TRBD2 (6 bases). Trimming shortened V by 6 bases and J by 7 bases, and 31 bases separated the two germline ends. This CDR3 contains 18 residues. CDR1 LGHNT and CDR2 FRNRAP come from the germline V gene. The CDR3 is CASGRFAAQETNGGEQYF. CDR3 in DNA: TGTGCTAGTGGCAGGTTTGCAGCCCAGGAGACGAACGGGGGTGAGCAGTACTTC.

The V and J genes are TRBV7-2 and TRBJ1-6; 8 nucleotides match TRBD1. Germline CDR1 reads SGHTA; CDR2 reads FQGNSA. CDR3 size: 16 residues. The V segment lost 2 bases and the J segment 10 bases; nucleotides outside the gene matches: 10. CDR3 in amino acids: CASSLIGRTGRSPLHF. The CDR3 nucleotides read TGTGCCAGCAGCTTAATCGGAAGGACAGGGAGGTCACCCCTCCACTTT.

The V call is TRBV7-8, the J call TRBJ2-7; 10 bases align to TRBD1. This CDR3 contains 14 residues. Per germline, CDR1 SGHVS and CDR2 FQNEAQ. V shed 5 bases, J shed 6 bases, and the junction held 7 bases outside the gene matches. The CDR3 sequence is CASSTRQGAGEQYF. The CDR3 nucleotides are TGTGCCAGCAGCACTCGACAGGGGGCGGGCGAGCAGTACTTC.

This sequence joins TRBV7-6 and TRBJ2-1; maybe TRBD2 (6 bases). The CDR3 length is 14 residues. Trimming removed 5 bases at V and 7 bases at J, with 15 bases between. Germline CDR1 SGHVS, CDR2 FNYEAQ. The CDR3 here is CASSRTSGVNEQFF. The CDR3 nucleotides are TGTGCCAGCAGCAGGACATCGGGGGTAAATGAGCAGTTCTTC. The full variable domain, rest sourced from reference TRBV7-6 and TRBJ2-1, is GAGVSQSPRYKVTKRGQDVALRCDPISGHVSLYWYRQALGQGPEFLTYFNYEAQQDKSGLPNDRFSAERPEGSISTLTIQRTEQRDSAMYRCASSRTSGVNEQFFGPGTRLTVL.

In its sample, this clone was seen a few times. V gene TRBV14 combines with J gene TRBJ2-1; perhaps TRBD1 as D (5 bases). CDR3 length: 13 amino acids. Germline values: CDR1 SGHDN, CDR2 FVKESK. The V end lost 0 bases, the J end lost 15 bases, and 15 bases lay between the germline ends. The CDR3 loop is CASSQDLVQEVFF. The CDR3 coding sequence is TGTGCCAGCAGCCAAGATCTGGTACAGGAAGTGTTCTTC.

V is TRBV6-6 and J is TRBJ2-1, with D unclear. CDR1 MNHNY and CDR2 SVGAGI come from the germline V gene (reference sequence). The CDR3 sequence is 12 residues long. V was trimmed by 2 bases and J by 6 bases, leaving 5 bases between them. The CDR3 sequence: CASSYDSNEQFF. In DNA, the CDR3 is TGTGCCAGCAGTTACGACTCCAATGAGCAGTTCTTC.

V is TRBV5-6 and J is TRBJ2-3; D is possibly TRBD2 (5 bases). The CDR3 has 18 amino acids. Between the trimmed V and J ends, which lost 4 bases and 2 bases, there was a span of 23 bases. Per the germline V gene, CDR1 is SGHDT and CDR2 is YYEEEE. CDR3 region: CASSTFTGERANTDTQYF. The CDR3 coding sequence is TGTGCCAGCAGCACCTTCACCGGGGAGAGGGCGAACACAGATACGCAGTATTTT.

The chain couples TRBV30 to TRBJ1-5; possibly TRBD1 for D (5 bases). The CDR3 has 15 amino acids. Germline V lookup: CDR1 GTSNPN, CDR2 SVGIG (reference sequence). Trimming took off 2 bases at V and 0 bases at J, with 11 bases between the two ends. The CDR3 loop reads CAWSRGGYSNQPQHF. The CDR3 DNA sequence: TGTGCCTGGAGTCGGGGGGGGTATAGCAATCAGCCCCAGCATTTT.

V usage is TRBV5-6 and J usage is TRBJ2-1, with 7 positions matching TRBD1. CDR1 is SGHDT and CDR2 is YYEEEE in the germline V gene. This CDR3 comprises 14 residues. V was clipped by 3 bases and J by 6 bases; unmatched bases: 6. Here the CDR3 reads CASSSGQFLNEQFF. The CDR3 DNA is TGTGCCAGCAGCTCGGGACAGTTTCTCAATGAGCAGTTCTTC.

The rearrangement joins TRBV29-1 to TRBJ2-7; the D gene is possibly TRBD1 (5 bases). The CDR3 spans 14 residues. In germline, CDR1 is SQVTM, CDR2 ANQGSEA. V dropped 4 bases and J dropped 2 bases, with 15 bases sitting between them. In DNA form, the CDR3 reads TGCAGCGTTGTGTGGCAGGGTAAGGCCTACGAGCAGTACTTC. Protein sequence: CSVVWQGKAYEQYF.

The chain employs TRBV4-1 and TRBJ1-1; D is uncertain. V was shortened by 6 bases and J by 6 bases, with 17 bases between the two germline ends. CDR1 is MGHRA, CDR2 YSYEKL, per germline. The CDR3 extends over 14 amino acids. CDR3 amino acids: CASSTYEHSPEAFF. CDR3 nucleotide sequence: TGCGCCAGCAGTACATATGAACATAGCCCTGAAGCTTTCTTT.